This T cell receptor beta chain comes out of a study of OX40 agonist ivuxolimab in advanced cancers. General study findings and limits: Low normalized T-cell clonal expansion was also seen in some nonresponders. Mean expanded clone counts were higher in CD8+ than CD4+ T cells.

The CDR3 spans 14 residues. The trim removed 7 bases at V and 5 bases at J, leaving 6 bases unmatched. CDR1 is SGHVS, CDR2 FQNEAQ, per germline. As concerns this clone: What it binds is not known.

Peripheral blood came from all dose cohorts at three timepoints. The method was immunoSEQ multiplex PCR; TCRdb's version includes in-frame clones alone and lacks a portion of them. This sample carries about 33,000 clones, around 89% of them seen once, and the ten largest clones take 4% to 5%. This material consisted of CD4+ or CD8+ T cells sorted from blood, taken in a trial of the OX40 agonist ivuxolimab. The chain combines TRBV7-8 with TRBJ1-4; TRBD1 aligns across 8 bases. The sequence came from an adult with an advanced solid tumor such as melanoma, head and neck, liver or kidney cancer. CDR3 in amino acids: CASNQGAFNEKLFF. The CDR3 nucleotides read TGTGCCAGCAACCAGGGGGCCTTCAATGAAAAACTGTTTTTT.